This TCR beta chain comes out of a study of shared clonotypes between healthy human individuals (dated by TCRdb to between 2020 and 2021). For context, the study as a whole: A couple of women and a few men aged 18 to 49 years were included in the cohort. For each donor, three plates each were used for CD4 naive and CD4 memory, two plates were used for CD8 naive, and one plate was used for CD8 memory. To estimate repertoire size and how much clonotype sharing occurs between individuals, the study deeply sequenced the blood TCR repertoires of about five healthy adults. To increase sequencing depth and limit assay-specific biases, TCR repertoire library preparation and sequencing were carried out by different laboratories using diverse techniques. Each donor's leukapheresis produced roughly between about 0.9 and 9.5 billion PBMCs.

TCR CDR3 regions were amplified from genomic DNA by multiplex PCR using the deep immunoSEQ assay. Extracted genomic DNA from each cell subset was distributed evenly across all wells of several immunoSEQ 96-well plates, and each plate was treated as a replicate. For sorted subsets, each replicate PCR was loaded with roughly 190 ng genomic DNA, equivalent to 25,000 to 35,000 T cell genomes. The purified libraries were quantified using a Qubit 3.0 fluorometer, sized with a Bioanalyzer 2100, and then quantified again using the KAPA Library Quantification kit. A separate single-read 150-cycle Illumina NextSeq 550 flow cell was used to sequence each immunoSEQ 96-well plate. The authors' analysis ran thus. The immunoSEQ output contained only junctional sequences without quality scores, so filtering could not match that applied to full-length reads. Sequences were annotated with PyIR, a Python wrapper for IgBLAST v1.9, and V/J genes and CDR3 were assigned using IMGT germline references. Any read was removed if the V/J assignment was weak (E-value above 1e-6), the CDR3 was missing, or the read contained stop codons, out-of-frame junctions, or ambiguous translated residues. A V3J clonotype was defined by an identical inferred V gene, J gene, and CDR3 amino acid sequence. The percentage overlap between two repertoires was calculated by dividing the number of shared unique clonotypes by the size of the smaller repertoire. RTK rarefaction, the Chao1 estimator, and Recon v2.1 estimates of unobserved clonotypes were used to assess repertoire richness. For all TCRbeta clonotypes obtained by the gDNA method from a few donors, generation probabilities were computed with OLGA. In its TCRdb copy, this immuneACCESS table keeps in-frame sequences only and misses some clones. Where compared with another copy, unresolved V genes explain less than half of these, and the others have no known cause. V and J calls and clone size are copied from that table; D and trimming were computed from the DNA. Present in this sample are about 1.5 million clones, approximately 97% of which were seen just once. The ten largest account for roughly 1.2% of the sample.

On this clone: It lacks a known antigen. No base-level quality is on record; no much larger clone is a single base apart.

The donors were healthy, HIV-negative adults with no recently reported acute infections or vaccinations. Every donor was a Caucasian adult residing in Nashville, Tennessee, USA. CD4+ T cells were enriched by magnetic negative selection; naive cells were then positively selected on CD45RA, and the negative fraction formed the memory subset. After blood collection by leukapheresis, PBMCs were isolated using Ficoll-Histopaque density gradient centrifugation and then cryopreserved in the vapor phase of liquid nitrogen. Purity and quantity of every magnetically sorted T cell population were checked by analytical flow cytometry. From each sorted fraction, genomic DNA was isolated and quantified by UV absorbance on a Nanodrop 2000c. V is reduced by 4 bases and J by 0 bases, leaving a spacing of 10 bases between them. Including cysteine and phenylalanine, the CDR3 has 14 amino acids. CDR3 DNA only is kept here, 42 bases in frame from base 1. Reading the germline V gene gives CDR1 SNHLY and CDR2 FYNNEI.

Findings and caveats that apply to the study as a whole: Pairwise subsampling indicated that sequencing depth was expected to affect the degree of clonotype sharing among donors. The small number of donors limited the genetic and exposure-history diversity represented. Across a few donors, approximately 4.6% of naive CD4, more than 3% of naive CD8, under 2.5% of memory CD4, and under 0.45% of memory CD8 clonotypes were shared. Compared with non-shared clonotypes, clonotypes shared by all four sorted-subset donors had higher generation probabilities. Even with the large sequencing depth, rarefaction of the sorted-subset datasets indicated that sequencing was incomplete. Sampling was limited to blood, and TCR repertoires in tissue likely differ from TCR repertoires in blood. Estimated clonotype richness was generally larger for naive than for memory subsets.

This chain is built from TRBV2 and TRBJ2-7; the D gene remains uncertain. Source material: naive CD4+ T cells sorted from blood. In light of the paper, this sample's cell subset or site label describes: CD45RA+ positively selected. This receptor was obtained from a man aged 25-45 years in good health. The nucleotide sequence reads TGTGCCAGCAGTGCAGAAGGCAGCTCCTACGAGCAGTACTTC. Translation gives CASSAEGSSYEQYF.